This T cell receptor (beta chain) was captured in a study of CD4 T cells in relation to SARS-CoV-2 and coronaviruses (dated by TCRdb to about 2021). With regard to the full study: In the ViraFEST assay, PBMCs were grown with antigen for around ten days, and TCR beta CDR3s were then sequenced to identify antigen-specific clonal expansions. The Adaptive Biotechnologies TCR-sequencing kit was used for samples from a few pre-COVID donors and for the naive versus memory experiments, whereas the other data were Illumina-based. Expansion assays from other donors in the study were sequenced with a different, Illumina-based TCR-beta assay. An HIV-1 Nef peptide pool or a culture without peptide was used as the negative reference condition. At the level of individual TCR clonotypes, the study measured memory CD4+ T cell crossreactivity between SARS-CoV-2 spike protein and common cold coronavirus spike proteins. HLA restriction was mapped for shared crossreactive spike epitopes using patient-derived lymphoblastoid cell lines. Study-level results and caveats: Significantly weaker SARS-CoV-2-driven expansion was shown by crossreactive clones than by monoreactive clones, consistent with antigenic imprinting. The study was constrained by small numbers of patients and of tested TCRs. In around three fifths of donors, memory CD4+ clonotypes turned up that crossrecognized SARS-CoV-2 and at least one common cold coronavirus spike. Since the crossreactivity analysis centred on spike protein, crossreactivity against other viral proteins was not assessed. Because no donor provided both pre-pandemic and post-infection samples, tracing the source of pre-existing responses was limited.

CD4+ T cells from unexposed donors were collected before the COVID-19 pandemic (2011-2018). The EasySep CD4+ T cell isolation kit was used to isolate CD4+ T cells once the cultures had run for roughly 10 days. As cell number allowed, CD4+ T cells from unexposed donors were tested for reactivity to SARS-CoV-2 S and N and to four common cold coronavirus spike pools. Each well held more than 1.5 million PBMCs cultured in IMDM containing approximately 5.4% human AB serum and 7.5 to 10 IU/ml IL-2. Half of the culture medium was replaced with fresh IL-2-containing medium on days 3 and 7. Triplicate replicate wells were generally used for each peptide culture condition. The leukapheresis product used for the unexposed donors was purchased from a commercial source. PBMCs were isolated from leukapheresis product or whole blood by Ficoll-Paque PLUS gradient centrifugation. The PBMCs went either fresh into the expansion assay or into cryopreservation at -140 degrees C. The QIAamp Micro DNA Kit was used to extract genomic DNA from the CD4+ T cells.

To note about this clone: This clone's antigen is unknown. Base-call qualities are not available, and no considerably larger clone is one nucleotide away.

The library was generated by the immunoSEQ multiplex PCR assay. As for the authors' bioinformatics: During preprocessing, nonproductive sequences were removed, along with CDR3s that did not begin with C, did not end with F or W, or were shorter than 7 amino acids. Antigen-specific clonotypes were called with the MANAFEST web app, based on expansion relative to reference and other culture wells. A clone was considered positive if the clone showed significant expansion compared with the reference culture in 2 of 3 replicate wells at an FDR below 0.05. Positive clones also required significant expansion versus all other tandem wells and an odds ratio above 5. After three terminal residues were trimmed from each end, CDR3 homology was quantified as pairwise Levenshtein distance using the stringdist R package. The clones in this table, taken by TCRdb from immuneACCESS, are in-frame only. Not every clone is retained; where verified, under half of the shortfall comes from an unresolved V gene, and the cause of the rest is unknown. The DNA was the basis for D and trimming; V, J and clone size are from that table. A total of 25,000 to 30,000 clones appear in this sample, 70% to 80% of them only once. Around 17% of the sample is held by the ten biggest clonotypes.

The germline V and J ends show losses of 6 bases and 3 bases respectively, and no gene match explains 5 bases of the junction. The CDR3 spans 14 residues, from the cysteine through the phenylalanine. The retained sequence is limited to the CDR3, 42 bases, with the frame set at the first base. For CDR1 and CDR2, the germline V gene lists MNHEY and SVGAGI. The sequenced sample consisted of CD4+ T cells from PBMCs, cultured in vitro. This TCR was sampled from a human donor in good health. Recombination connected TRBV6-5 to TRBJ2-5; 9 junctional bases match TRBD1. CDR3 reads: CASSLWDREETQYF. The nucleotides are TGTGCCAGCAGCCTCTGGGACAGGGAAGAGACCCAGTACTTC.